These 32 T cell receptor beta chains came from one sample sequenced in a study of CD8+ T cells in alopecia areata. Extracted RNA was reverse transcribed, and the resulting cDNA served as sequencing template. Assay used: immunoSEQ multiplex PCR; TCRdb lists only in-frame clones, some missing. Among 150,000 or so clones, 87% were seen once, and the ten largest hold less than 15%. The sample here was CD8+ T cells sorted from blood, taken at week 0. These receptors all stem from a human donor with alopecia areata.

This sequence joins TRBV7-3 and TRBJ2-3, with 9 positions matching TRBD2. Trimming at V came to 7 bases and at J to 2 bases, leaving 7 bases not matched to a gene. The CDR3 is made up of 15 amino acids. Germline V gene data show CDR1 as SGHTA and CDR2 as FQGTGA. CDR3 nucleotide sequence: TGTGCCAGCACCTCTAGCGGGGCCGCCACAGATACGCAGTATTTT. Protein product: CASTSSGAATDTQYF.

The V and J genes are TRBV27 and TRBJ2-7, with D perhaps matching TRBD2 (5 bases). Trimming removed 8 bases at V and 4 bases at J, with 12 bases between. Germline lookup yields CDR1 MNHEY and CDR2 SMNVEV (reference sequence). CDR3 length equals 12 residues. This CDR3 reads CASQDGSYEQYF. CDR3 bases: TGTGCCAGCCAAGATGGGAGTTACGAGCAGTACTTC.

The V gene is TRBV5-1, the J gene TRBJ2-7, with 8 bases matching TRBD2. The CDR3 totals 16 residues. CDR1 is SGHRS and CDR2 is YFSETQ in the germline V gene. V trimming: 4 bases; J trimming: 3 bases; junction bases outside the gene matches: 12. The CDR3 region has the DNA TGCGCCAGCAGCATGACAGCTAGCGGGCCATACTACGAGCAGTACTTC. Amino acids: CASSMTASGPYYEQYF.

The chain combines TRBV27 with TRBJ2-7, with 10 bases identical to TRBD1. The CDR3 contains 16 residues. The V and J ends lost 6 bases and 5 bases, in that order; junction bases with no gene match: 13. In germline, CDR1 is MNHEY, CDR2 SMNVEV (reference sequence). The CDR3, as DNA: TGTGCCAGCAGGCTATCCGGGACAGGGGACGTCGACGAGCAGTACTTC. It translates to CASRLSGTGDVDEQYF.

This rearrangement joins TRBV5-6 to TRBJ2-1; the D gene is possibly TRBD1 (6 bases). V lost 0 bases, J lost 8 bases, and 12 bases lay in between. The CDR3 sequence is 14 residues long. Germline lookup yields CDR1 SGHDT and CDR2 YYEEEE. The DNA of the CDR3 is TGTGCCAGCAGCTTGGGGGACATTCGGCATGAGCAGTTCTTC. Its protein is CASSLGDIRHEQFF.

The V gene is TRBV6-5, the J gene TRBJ2-5; D gene uncertain. The germline CDR1 and CDR2 sequences are MNHEY and SVGAGI. Between the trimmed V and J ends, which lost 0 bases and 5 bases, there was a span of 10 bases. The CDR3 totals 14 residues. CDR3 residues: CASSYSSTLETQYF. For the CDR3, the DNA is TGTGCCAGCAGTTACTCGTCCACCCTGGAGACCCAGTACTTC.

The CDR3 DNA reads as TGTGCCAGCAGCCCGAATGGGGGAGGCACTGAAGCTTTCTTT. This translates into CASSPNGGGTEAFF. The chain combines TRBV7-2 with TRBJ1-1; D may be TRBD1 (5 bases). The ends were cut back, 5 bases at V and 4 bases at J, with 14 bases in the middle. Per germline, CDR1 SGHTA and CDR2 FQGNSA. The CDR3 sequence is 14 residues long. The entire variable domain, with the rest obtained from reference TRBV7-2 and TRBJ1-1, is as follows: GAGVSQSPSNKVTEKGKDVELRCDPISGHTALYWYRQSLGQGLEFLIYFQGNSAPDKSGLPSDRFSAERTGGSVSTLTIQRTQQEDSAVYLCASSPNGGGTEAFFGQGTRLTVV.

This chain joins TRBV29-1 and TRBJ2-3, with D unclear. V lost 6 bases, J lost 0 bases, and 10 bases lay in between. CDR3 length equals 13 residues. The V gene's germline CDR1 is SQVTM and CDR2 ANQGSEA. The CDR3 nucleotides are TGCAGCGTACGACGGGCTAGCACAGATACGCAGTATTTT. Protein sequence: CSVRRASTDTQYF.

This clone was counted a few times. The chain is built from TRBV19 and TRBJ1-5; D uncertain. This CDR3 region has 10 residues. CDR1 and CDR2 (germline): LNHDA, SQIVND (reference sequence). The ends were cut back, 9 bases at V and 4 bases at J, with 4 bases in the middle. The CDR3 protein is CASLNQPQHF. CDR3 DNA: TGTGCCAGCCTAAATCAGCCCCAGCATTTT.

The rearrangement links TRBV4-1 to TRBJ1-5; no reliable D call. V was shortened by 1 base and J by 0 bases, with 7 bases between the two germline ends. This CDR3 is 15 amino acids long. CDR1 MGHRA and CDR2 YSYEKL come from the germline V gene. The CDR3 sequence is CASSQVWTSNQPQHF. DNA of the CDR3: TGCGCCAGCAGCCAAGTTTGGACTAGCAATCAGCCCCAGCATTTT.

The genes are TRBV7-9 and TRBJ2-7; no clear D. The CDR3 contains 12 residues. Germline assignment: CDR1 SEHNR and CDR2 FQNEAQ (reference sequence). Trimming left V 1 base short and J 6 bases short, with 7 bases between. The CDR3 loop reads CASSLVAAEQYF. The CDR3 region has the DNA TGTGCCAGCAGCTTAGTGGCTGCCGAGCAGTACTTC.

V and J are TRBV6-6 and TRBJ2-3; 13 bases are a match to TRBD2. This CDR3 comprises 15 residues. CDR1 is MNHNY, CDR2 SVGAGI, per germline (reference sequence). The V gene end was trimmed by 6 bases and the J gene end by 3 bases; junction bases not matched to a gene: 3. The CDR3 protein is CASRGGLAGTDTQYF. CDR3 nucleotide sequence: TGTGCCAGCAGGGGGGGACTAGCGGGGACAGATACGCAGTATTTT.

The chain joins TRBV2 to TRBJ2-7; D is uncertain. CDR1 and CDR2 (germline): SNHLY, FYNNEI. V was shortened by 6 bases and J by 2 bases, with 17 bases between the two germline ends. CDR3 length equals 15 residues. DNA of the CDR3: TGTGCCAGCAGGAATCCAAGAACGGGTCCCTACGAGCAGTACTTC. Protein: CASRNPRTGPYEQYF.

This sequence joins TRBV21-1 and TRBJ2-1; the table's TRBD1 call for D was not verified on the DNA. TRBV21-1 is described as a pseudogene. The CDR3 loop spans 15 amino acids. The CDR3 reads CASSKFGTEYNEQFF. Written as DNA, the CDR3 is TGTGCCAGCAGCAAATTTGGGACAGAGTACAATGAGCAGTTCTTC.

The V and J genes are TRBV9 and TRBJ2-6; no clear D. This CDR3 region has 14 residues. With 4 bases removed from V and 1 base from J, the gap between germline ends came to 6 bases. From germline, CDR1 is SGDLS and CDR2 YYNGEE. The chain's CDR3 is CASSRASGANVLTF. CDR3 nucleotide sequence: TGTGCCAGCAGCCGAGCGTCTGGGGCCAACGTCCTGACTTTC. The variable domain in full, with the rest retrieved from reference TRBV9 and TRBJ2-6, is DSGVTQTPKHLITATGQRVTLRCSPRSGDLSVYWYQQSLDQGLQFLIQYYNGEERAKGNILERFSAQQFPDLHSELNLSSLELGDSALYFCASSRASGANVLTFGAGSRLTVL.

The chain recombines TRBV29-1 with TRBJ1-3; D remains unclear. Germline V gives CDR1 SQVTM, CDR2 ANQGSEA. V was shortened by 1 base and J by 0 bases, with 13 bases between the two germline ends. The CDR3 covers 16 residues. The DNA for the CDR3 is TGCAGCGTTGAAGTCCCGGACCGTGTCTCTGGAAACACCATATATTTT. As protein: CSVEVPDRVSGNTIYF.

V is TRBV10-2 and J is TRBJ1-5, with TRBD1 matching 9 bases. This CDR3 comprises 18 residues. Germline V gives CDR1 WSHSY, CDR2 SAAADI. V shed 6 bases, J shed 0 bases, and the junction held 12 bases outside the gene matches. The CDR3 sequence is CASSPLGQGSYSNQPQHF. The CDR3 region has the DNA TGCGCCAGCAGCCCCTTAGGACAGGGGTCTTATAGCAATCAGCCCCAGCATTTT.

The chain couples TRBV2 to TRBJ1-2, with D hard to call. The CDR3 is 17 residues long. Trimming stripped 6 bases from V and 0 bases from J, with 20 bases between. CDR1 and CDR2 (germline): SNHLY, FYNNEI. DNA of the CDR3: TGTGCCAGCAGCGCCGGTGAGGGCCGAACATCTAACTATGGCTACACCTTC. The encoded protein is CASSAGEGRTSNYGYTF.

The CDR3 bases are TGCAGCGTTCGACTAGCGGCACCCTACGAGCAGTACTTC. It specifies CSVRLAAPYEQYF. J is TRBJ2-7 and V is TRBV29-1, with TRBD2 identical over 9 bases. The germline CDR1 and CDR2 sequences are SQVTM and ANQGSEA. J gave up 2 bases and V 5 bases, and 4 bases lay outside the gene matches. This CDR3 region has 13 residues.

V and J are TRBV6-5 and TRBJ1-2; 9 bases align to TRBD1. The length of the CDR3 is 15 residues. V dropped 2 bases and J dropped 4; count of bases not matched to a gene: 5. Germline V CDR1 and CDR2: MNHEY, SVGAGI. This CDR3 reads CASSYEATGGYGYTF. For the CDR3, the DNA is TGTGCCAGCAGTTACGAAGCGACAGGGGGCTATGGCTACACCTTC.

V usage is TRBV27 and J usage is TRBJ2-3; TRBD2 might be the D (5 bases). Trimming shortened V by 0 bases and J by 5 bases, and 9 bases separated the two germline ends. The germline CDR1 and CDR2 sequences are MNHEY and SMNVEV (reference sequence). The CDR3 is 14 amino acids. CDR3 sequence (DNA): TGTGCCAGCAGTTTATCACCAGGACTAGATACGCAGTATTTT. Translation gives CASSLSPGLDTQYF.

This clone was found a few times. The chain joins TRBV4-1 to TRBJ1-4; tentatively, D is TRBD1 (5 bases). The germline CDR1 and CDR2 sequences are MGHRA and YSYEKL. V lost 0 bases, J lost 7 bases, and 15 bases lay in between. The CDR3 has 16 amino acids. CDR3 in amino acids: CASSQEFPSRVEKLFF. CDR3 DNA sequence: TGCGCCAGCAGCCAAGAATTCCCGAGCAGGGTTGAAAAACTGTTTTTT.

This clone was picked up one time. The DNA for the CDR3 is TGCGCCAGCAGCCTCCGTCAGGGCATTACGAGCGCAGATACGCAGTATTTT. Its translation is CASSLRQGITSADTQYF. The gene calls are TRBV4-1 and TRBJ2-3; the D gene is possibly TRBD1 (5 bases). The germline V and J ends were trimmed by 4 bases and 4 bases, with 21 bases remaining between them. The CDR3 has 17 amino acids. CDR1 and CDR2 from the germline V gene are MGHRA and YSYEKL.

This clone was counted once. This chain joins TRBV7-6 and TRBJ2-3, with D perhaps matching TRBD1 (5 bases). Germline V gene data show CDR1 as SGHVS and CDR2 as FNYEAQ. The CDR3 has 15 amino acids. Trimming removed 0 bases at V and 2 bases at J, with 9 bases between. CDR3 in amino acids: CASSLAGGATDTQYF. CDR3 DNA: TGTGCCAGCAGCTTAGCCGGTGGGGCCACAGATACGCAGTATTTT.

The chain is built from TRBV13 and TRBJ2-2; D ambiguous. This CDR3 region has 12 residues. V lost 1 base to trimming and J lost 5 bases, with 2 bases between them. Germline V gene lookup returns CDR1 PRHDT and CDR2 FYEKMQ (reference sequence). This chain's CDR3 is CASSLVTGELFF. CDR3 sequence (DNA): TGTGCCAGCAGCTTAGTTACCGGGGAGCTGTTTTTT.

The chain joins TRBV25-1 to TRBJ2-2; tentatively, D is TRBD1 (5 bases). CDR1 and CDR2 (germline): MGHDK, SYGVNS. The CDR3 covers 16 residues. The V end was cut by 1 base, the J end by 5 bases, with 14 bases between. The CDR3 bases are TGTGCCAGCAGTGAATCTCGGACACCAGGGACCGGGGAGCTGTTTTTT. Its protein product is CASSESRTPGTGELFF.

The chain couples TRBV11-2 to TRBJ2-1; D might be TRBD1 (6 bases). Per germline, CDR1 SGHAT and CDR2 FQNNGV. Trimming cost V 5 bases and J 11 bases, with 10 bases left between them. This CDR3 spans 11 amino acids. CDR3 DNA: TGTGCCAGCAGCCCGGACAGACAGCAGTTCTTC. Its protein product is CASSPDRQQFF.

This clone showed up just a few times. Here the CDR3 DNA reads TGTGCCAGCAGTCCCCGATGGGGGCGGGAAGAGACCCAGTACTTC. Residues: CASSPRWGREETQYF. J is TRBJ2-5 and V is TRBV27, with a weak D call TRBD1 (6 bases). Trimming cost V 5 bases and J 3 bases, with 16 bases left between them. The CDR3 covers 15 residues. Germline values: CDR1 MNHEY, CDR2 SMNVEV (reference sequence).

The J gene is TRBJ2-5, the V gene TRBV7-6; a weak D match, TRBD1 (6 bases). The CDR3 extends over 14 amino acids. V shed 1 base and J shed 5 bases, with 11 bases lying between them. Germline values: CDR1 SGHVS, CDR2 FNYEAQ. CDR3: CASSLDRVWETQYF. The DNA for the CDR3 is TGTGCCAGCAGCTTAGACAGGGTTTGGGAGACCCAGTACTTC.

J is TRBJ1-1 and V is TRBV6-6; D is unresolved. V lost 5 bases to trimming and J lost 5 bases, with 9 bases between them. Germline-derived CDR1 and CDR2 are MNHNY and SVGAGI (reference sequence). The CDR3 extends over 12 amino acids. CDR3 residues: CASSKRVTEAFF. CDR3 nucleotides: TGTGCCAGCAGTAAACGGGTTACTGAAGCTTTCTTT.

This chain connects TRBV25-1 to TRBJ2-2, with 11 bases lining up with TRBD1. CDR1 is MGHDK, CDR2 SYGVNS, per germline. This CDR3 comprises 17 residues. Trimming cost V 5 bases and J 0 bases; bases outside gene matches: 5. The CDR3: CASSPGTGGSNTGELFF. CDR3 nucleotides: TGTGCCAGCAGTCCAGGGACAGGGGGATCGAACACCGGGGAGCTGTTTTTT.

This clone appeared once. The CDR3 reads CASSLGASGAYNEQFF. DNA for the CDR3: TGTGCCAGCAGCTTAGGAGCTAGCGGAGCCTACAATGAGCAGTTCTTC. J is TRBJ2-1 and V is TRBV13; 7 nucleotides match TRBD2. V lost 0 bases and J lost 2; bases outside the gene matches: 4. The CDR3 has 16 amino acids. Looked up from germline, CDR1 is PRHDT and CDR2 is FYEKMQ (reference sequence).